Shown below are 15 T cell receptor beta chains from a single sample sequenced in a study of shared clonotypes between healthy human individuals. TCRdb's table, derived via immunoSEQ multiplex PCR, lists solely in-frame clones and lacks some. Here the sample spans 450,000 to 500,000 clones, 79% being singletons. The sample comprised PBMCs. The receptors here all came from a woman aged 35 to 49 in good health. Some clones in this sample may be carry-over from other donors' samples.

This clone was recorded only once. This chain links TRBV30 with TRBJ2-1; no clear D. The CDR3 runs 11 residues. V was trimmed by 1 base and J by 8 bases, leaving 6 bases between them. Germline CDR1 and CDR2: GTSNPN and SVGIG (reference sequence). The CDR3 region is CAWSARDEQFF. The CDR3 DNA is TGTGCCTGGAGTGCAAGGGATGAGCAGTTCTTC.

The chain couples TRBV4-1 to TRBJ2-7, with TRBD1 matching 11 bases. The CDR3 has 21 residues. Germline loops: CDR1 MGHRA, CDR2 YSYEKL. Trimming removed 1 base from V and 5 bases from J; junction bases left unmatched: 22. The CDR3 DNA reads TGCGCCAGCAGCCAAGTGTATGGAGGACAGGGGGCGCGGAGTTTCCGGGACGAGCAGTACTTC. Translation: CASSQVYGGQGARSFRDEQYF.

The chain combines TRBV5-5 with TRBJ2-7; weak D call: TRBD1 (6 bases). The CDR3 spans 16 residues. Germline V gene lookup returns CDR1 SGHKS and CDR2 YYEKEE (reference sequence). V lost 0 bases and J lost 3, with 16 bases in between. CDR3 in amino acids: CASSLGTAYSRYEQYF. CDR3 coding DNA: TGTGCCAGCAGCTTGGGGACAGCCTATTCGCGCTACGAGCAGTACTTC.

This sequence joins TRBV19 and TRBJ2-2; 8 nucleotides match TRBD2. The length of the CDR3 is 14 residues. Trimming removed 5 bases from V and 4 bases from J; junction bases left unmatched: 3. Germline-derived CDR1 and CDR2 are LNHDA and SQIVND (reference sequence). The CDR3 region is CASSGLALTGELFF. CDR3 coding DNA: TGTGCCAGTAGTGGACTAGCCCTCACCGGGGAGCTGTTTTTT.

This sequence joins TRBV30 and TRBJ2-7, with TRBD1 identical over 9 bases. Trimming cost V 8 bases and J 9 bases; bases outside gene matches: 11. CDR1 is GTSNPN and CDR2 is SVGIG in the germline V gene (reference sequence). The CDR3 runs to 12 residues. DNA for the CDR3: TGTGCCGGGCAACAGGGGGCTTACACGCAGTACTTC. It translates to CAGQQGAYTQYF.

The rearrangement links TRBV5-1 to TRBJ2-7, with 7 bases lining up with TRBD1. The CDR3 sequence is 17 residues long. Trimming cost V 4 bases and J 7 bases; bases outside gene matches: 20. Germline V gene sequence: CDR1 SGHRS, CDR2 YFSETQ. The CDR3 loop reads CASSTDNLPGTVKEQYF. In DNA form, the CDR3 reads TGCGCCAGCAGCACTGACAACCTACCAGGGACAGTTAAAGAGCAGTACTTC.

This clone has only one observation. V is TRBV28 and J is TRBJ2-7; 7 bases are a match to TRBD2. The V and J ends lost 8 bases and 0 bases, in that order; junction bases with no gene match: 4. CDR1 and CDR2 from the germline V gene are MDHEN and SYDVKM. The CDR3 runs 13 residues. This CDR3 is CASRASGSYEQYF. DNA of the CDR3: TGTGCCAGCCGGGCTAGCGGCTCCTACGAGCAGTACTTC. The full variable domain, with the rest looked up from reference TRBV28 and TRBJ2-7, is DVKVTQSSRYLVKRTGEKVFLECVQDMDHENMFWYRQDPGLGLRLIYFSYDVKMKEKGDIPEGYSVSREKKERFSLILESASTNQTSMYLCASRASGSYEQYFGPGTRLTVT.

This clone was detected only once. V gene TRBV10-2 combines with J gene TRBJ1-5; no firm D call. Trimming pared 2 bases from V and 4 bases from J, leaving 12 bases between. CDR3 length: 15 residues. Germline CDR1 is WSHSY and CDR2 is SAAADI. The CDR3 spells CASSEPRMPNQPQHF. Here the CDR3 DNA reads TGCGCCAGCAGTGAGCCGAGGATGCCGAATCAGCCCCAGCATTTT.

The chain recombines TRBV7-9 with TRBJ2-7, with D perhaps TRBD1 (6 bases). The V gene's germline CDR1 is SEHNR and CDR2 FQNEAQ (reference sequence). There are 15 residues in the CDR3. V lost 5 bases to trimming and J lost 2 bases, with 16 bases between them. In DNA, the CDR3 is TGTGCCAGCAGCCTCCCGGACAGCGGAACCTACGAGCAGTACTTC. Its translation is CASSLPDSGTYEQYF.

This chain joins TRBV7-9 and TRBJ1-4; possible D gene TRBD1, 6 bases. The CDR3 length is 17 residues. V lost 0 bases, J lost 12 bases, and 23 bases lay in between. Germline V gene lookup returns CDR1 SEHNR and CDR2 FQNEAQ (reference sequence). For the CDR3, the DNA is TGTGCCAGCAGCTTAGCGAGGGGGGGCCGCGAACGGCTACAACTGTTTTTT. Translating gives CASSLARGGRERLQLFF.

This clone was seen only a few times. The chain joins TRBV10-3 to TRBJ2-5; no definite D call. This CDR3 spans 11 amino acids. Trimming left V 3 bases short and J 1 base short, with 0 bases between. Germline V gene lookup returns CDR1 ENHRY and CDR2 SYGVKD. The CDR3 reads CAISDQETQYF. CDR3 coding DNA: TGTGCCATCAGTGACCAAGAGACCCAGTACTTC.

The gene calls are TRBV28 and TRBJ2-7; a weak D match, TRBD1 (5 bases). The CDR3 covers 14 residues. V was clipped by 7 bases and J by 3 bases, with 16 bases between them. Germline V gene sequence: CDR1 MDHEN, CDR2 SYDVKM. The CDR3 DNA follows: TGTGCCAGCATATCCCGTTCTCAGGGCTACGAGCAGTACTTC. It translates to CASISRSQGYEQYF.

The rearrangement uses TRBV10-3 and TRBJ2-3; 8 bases are a match to TRBD2. The CDR3 runs 15 residues. Trimming took 6 bases from V and 2 from J; bases not matched to a gene: 7. The germline V gene encodes CDR1 ENHRY and CDR2 SYGVKD. CDR3 sequence: CAISNAGGPTDTQYF. CDR3 nucleotides: TGTGCCATCAGCAACGCGGGAGGCCCCACAGATACGCAGTATTTT.

The chain recombines TRBV28 with TRBJ2-4; D is unresolved. Germline V gene lookup returns CDR1 MDHEN and CDR2 SYDVKM. V was pared by 4 bases and J by 2 bases, with 18 bases between. This CDR3 comprises 17 residues. CDR3 region: CASSSPGSLASKNIQYF. The CDR3 coding sequence is TGTGCCAGCAGTTCCCCCGGGTCACTGGCTTCCAAAAACATTCAGTACTTC.

The V and J genes are TRBV28 and TRBJ2-7; D not resolved. Trimming cost V 2 bases and J 2 bases, with 7 bases left between them. The CDR3 is 13 residues long. CDR1 MDHEN and CDR2 SYDVKM come from the germline V gene. The CDR3 here is CASSLVGAYEQYF. CDR3 DNA: TGTGCCAGCAGTTTAGTAGGCGCCTACGAGCAGTACTTC. The full variable domain, in which reference TRBV28 and TRBJ2-7 provide the parts outside the CDR3, is DVKVTQSSRYLVKRTGEKVFLECVQDMDHENMFWYRQDPGLGLRLIYFSYDVKMKEKGDIPEGYSVSREKKERFSLILESASTNQTSMYLCASSLVGAYEQYFGPGTRLTVT.